Each of the 23 T cell receptor beta chains below was sequenced from the same sample in a study of T cell clonality in common variable immunodeficiency. Generated by immunoSEQ multiplex PCR, the TCRdb table keeps only in-frame clones and is missing some. Singletons are absent from the sample, which has approximately 60,000 clones. The sample consisted of peripheral blood mononuclear cells. The receptors were gathered from a person aged 18-70 years in good health.

This clone was seen many times. The read ends 3 residues before the CDR3 terminus; that terminus is restored from the germline J gene. V gene TRBV7-2 combines with J gene TRBJ2-1, with 12 bases fitting TRBD2. The CDR3 runs 15 residues. The germline gives CDR1 SGHTA, CDR2 FQGNSA. V shed 3 bases, J shed 7 bases, and the junction held 4 bases outside the gene matches. The part of the CDR3 DNA that was read is TGTGCCAGCAGCTTTAGGACTAGCGGGGTTAATGAG. It codes for CASSFRTSGVNE. The entire CDR3 is CASSFRTSGVNEQFF.

This clone was detected many times. The CDR3 end is not reached by the read, which stops 3 residues before it; the germline J gene fills it in. The chain links TRBV28 to TRBJ2-3, with 9 bases that match TRBD2. Germline CDR1 is MDHEN and CDR2 is SYDVKM. With 3 bases clipped from V and 1 base from J, the junction kept 2 bases outside the gene matches. The CDR3 runs to 15 residues. This chain's CDR3 is CASSFPSGGTDTQYF. The covered CDR3 bases are TGTGCCAGCAGTTTCCCTAGCGGGGGCACAGATACG.

This clone occurred many times. Sequencing ends 3 residues short of the CDR3 end; the germline J gene provides the rest. The chain uses TRBV13 and TRBJ2-1, with 13 bases that match TRBD2. With 10 bases clipped from V and 9 bases from J, the junction kept 12 bases outside the gene matches. Germline CDR1 reads PRHDT; CDR2 reads FYEKMQ (reference sequence). This CDR3 is built from 15 residues. The sequenced part of the CDR3 DNA is TGTGCCACCTCTAGGACTAGCGGGAGTAAGCCTGAG. It yields the protein CATSRTSGSKPE. The whole CDR3 region reads CATSRTSGSKPEQFF. Complete variable domain (other parts from reference TRBV13 and TRBJ2-1): AAGVIQSPRHLIKEKRETATLKCYPIPRHDTVYWYQQGPGQDPQFLISFYEKMQSDKGSIPDRFSAQQFSDYHSELNMSSLELGDSALYFCATSRTSGSKPEQFFGPGTRLTVL.

In this sample, this clone turned up many times. The observed sequence ends 3 residues before the CDR3 terminus, with the missing tail filled in from the germline J gene. The rearrangement joins TRBV2 to TRBJ1-1; the D gene is possibly TRBD1 (5 bases). Germline V gene lookup returns CDR1 SNHLY and CDR2 FYNNEI. The CDR3 runs to 13 residues. The V end was cut by 5 bases, the J end by 4 bases, with 11 bases between. CDR3 DNA, as far as it was read: TGTGCCAGCAGTACGAGGAGGGGCACTGAA. Protein product: CASSTRRGTE. The whole CDR3 protein reads CASSTRRGTEAFF.

This clone was seen at least ten times. The missing CDR3 end, 3 residues past where the read stops, is filled in from the germline J gene. This chain uses TRBV28 with TRBJ1-6, with D unclear. The germline V gene has CDR1 MDHEN and CDR2 SYDVKM. The CDR3 contains 14 residues. V lost 5 bases to trimming and J lost 7 bases, with 12 bases between them. The CDR3 spells CASSPGEINSPLHF. The covered CDR3 bases are TGTGCCAGCAGTCCCGGGGAAATCAATTCACCC.

Details on this clone: The read terminates 3 residues ahead of where the CDR3 ends, so the germline J gene completes it. Other DNA sequences in the same sample also yield this CDR3. The J gene is TRBJ1-1, the V gene TRBV20-1, with TRBD1 identical over 8 bases. The CDR3 extends over 13 amino acids. Germline loops: CDR1 DFQATT, CDR2 SNEGSKA (reference sequence). The CDR3 sequence is CSGRPDRATEAFF. Partial CDR3 DNA: TGCAGCGGCCGCCCGGACAGGGCCACTGAA.

The sequenced CDR3 bases are TGTGCCAGCGGTCTGGGCAGGGCCTACGAG. Translated, it gives CASGLGRAYE. In full, the CDR3 is CASGLGRAYEQYF. The V call is TRBV27, the J call TRBJ2-7, with D maybe TRBD1 (5 bases). The read terminates 3 residues ahead of where the CDR3 ends, so the germline J gene completes it. The CDR3 sequence is 13 residues long. The V gene lost 8 bases and the J gene lost 2 bases, with 13 bases spanning the gap. Germline loops: CDR1 MNHEY, CDR2 SMNVEV (reference sequence).

This clone was picked up many times. Read coverage stops 3 residues before the CDR3 terminus; the germline J gene supplies the remainder. The V and J genes are TRBV6-1 and TRBJ2-7; D uncertain. CDR1 is MNHNS, CDR2 SASEGT, per germline. The CDR3 extends over 14 amino acids. Between the trimmed V and J ends, which lost 2 bases and 6 bases, there was a span of 14 bases. The sequenced CDR3 bases are TGTGCCAGCAGTGAATCGGTCTGGGCCTCCGAG. Protein product: CASSESVWASE. The entire CDR3 protein is CASSESVWASEQYF.

This clone appeared many times. The read gets to within 3 residues of the CDR3 end, and the germline J gene fills in the rest. This chain connects TRBV10-3 to TRBJ2-7, with 12 nucleotides matching TRBD2. CDR3 length: 16 residues. CDR1 and CDR2 (germline): ENHRY, SYGVKD. V gave up 0 bases and J gave up 1 base; unmatched junction bases: 1. The CDR3 loop is CAISESLAGGSYEQYF. CDR3 DNA (partial): TGTGCCATCAGTGAGTCGCTAGCGGGAGGGTCCTACGAG.

The sample holds many counts of this clone. The sequence runs out 3 residues before the end of the CDR3; the remainder is reconstructed from the germline J gene. The genes are TRBV20-1 and TRBJ2-3; no clear D. The germline V and J ends were trimmed by 1 base and 3 bases, with 14 bases remaining between them. The germline V gene has CDR1 DFQATT and CDR2 SNEGSKA (reference sequence). This CDR3 has 15 amino acids. The CDR3 DNA, read in part, is TGCAGTGCTAGAGGATTGGCAGTTATAACAGATACG. Translating it yields CSARGLAVITDT. The complete CDR3 reads CSARGLAVITDTQYF.

This clone has ten or more counts. The CDR3 end falls 3 residues outside the read, so it is completed with the germline J gene. The chain carries TRBV20-1 and TRBJ2-3, with TRBD2 matching 9 bases. CDR1 and CDR2 (germline): DFQATT, SNEGSKA (reference sequence). The CDR3 loop spans 14 amino acids. V lost 4 bases to trimming and J lost 1 base; unmatched junction nucleotides: 3. CDR3 amino acids: CSAIKRGGTDTQYF. The sequenced CDR3 bases are TGCAGTGCTATCAAGCGGGGGGGCACAGATACG.

This clone was counted only a few times. Read data end 3 residues before the CDR3 end; the end is taken from the germline J gene. This chain uses TRBV5-6 with TRBJ1-2; D remains unclear. CDR3 length: 14 amino acids. Germline values: CDR1 SGHDT, CDR2 YYEEEE. The CDR3 loop is CASSSTDTRDDYTF. The sequenced part of the CDR3 DNA is TGTGCCAGCAGCTCGACCGACACTCGTGACGAC.

This clone has at least ten counts. The CDR3 end is not reached by the read, which stops 3 residues before it; the germline J gene fills it in. V gene TRBV20-1 combines with J gene TRBJ2-3; D assignment may be TRBD1 or TRBD2 (5 bases each). Germline CDR1 reads DFQATT; CDR2 reads SNEGSKA (reference sequence). CDR3 length: 14 residues. The chain's CDR3 is CSARDPGRGETQYF. The CDR3 bases that were read are TGCAGTGCTAGAGACCCAGGGCGAGGGGAGACG.

Worth noting for this clone: The read finishes 3 residues shy of the CDR3 end, and the germline J gene is used to complete it. The V and J genes are TRBV10-2 and TRBJ2-4, with D tentatively TRBD2 (5 bases). Germline values: CDR1 WSHSY, CDR2 SAAADI. V dropped 3 bases and J dropped 6 bases, with 12 bases sitting between them. The CDR3 has 14 amino acids. The CDR3 loop reads CASSEGRRANIQYF. The sequenced CDR3 bases are TGCGCCAGCAGTGAAGGGCGGCGGGCAAACATT.

Notes on this clone: The CDR3 end is not reached by the read, which stops 3 residues before it; the germline J gene fills it in. The rearrangement joins TRBV18 to TRBJ1-2; D gene uncertain. This CDR3 is built from 12 residues. Germline CDR1 reads KGHSH; CDR2 reads LQKENI. The CDR3 spells CASSPRTDTYTF. CDR3 DNA, as far as it was read: TGTGCCAGCTCACCCCGCACAGATACC.

The table lists this clone with many counts. The CDR3 end is not reached by the read, which stops 3 residues before it; the germline J gene fills it in. The chain couples TRBV7-2 to TRBJ2-1; 11 positions match TRBD2. The V gene's germline CDR1 is SGHTA and CDR2 FQGNSA. The CDR3 totals 15 residues. J gave up 9 bases and V 3 bases, and 7 bases lay outside the gene matches. The CDR3 is CASSFSGGAFSEQFF. CDR3 bases read: TGTGCCAGCAGCTTTAGCGGGGGGGCCTTCAGTGAG.

This clone was seen more than once but under ten times. From the germline J gene comes the end of the CDR3, since the read stops 3 residues before it. The rearrangement joins TRBV18 to TRBJ2-4; 9 nucleotides line up with TRBD1. The CDR3 is made up of 14 amino acids. The germline CDR1 and CDR2 sequences are KGHSH and LQKENI. The sequenced CDR3 bases are TGTGCCAGCTCACCGGGACAGGGAAAATATGGT. It encodes CASSPGQGKYG. The full CDR3 sequence reads CASSPGQGKYGQYF.

This clone has a count of ten or more. The observed sequence ends 3 residues before the CDR3 terminus, with the missing tail filled in from the germline J gene. This chain links TRBV20-1 with TRBJ2-7; D unresolved. The germline CDR1 and CDR2 sequences are DFQATT and SNEGSKA (reference sequence). Trimming removed 3 bases at V and 1 base at J, with 13 bases between. The CDR3 is 14 amino acids. The part of the CDR3 DNA that was read is TGCAGTGCTAGTGACACCGAGGAGTCCTACGAG. Protein: CSASDTEESYE. The entire CDR3 protein reads CSASDTEESYEQYF.

In its sample, this clone was seen many times. The read comes to an end 3 residues before the CDR3 does, leaving the germline J gene to fill in the end. This sequence joins TRBV5-1 and TRBJ2-2, with no clear D. This CDR3 contains 14 residues. CDR1 is SGHRS, CDR2 YFSETQ, per germline. Trimming pared 4 bases from V and 5 bases from J, leaving 12 bases between. Here the CDR3 reads CASSPVQSTGELFF. The CDR3 bases that were read are TGCGCCAGCAGCCCCGTACAGAGTACCGGGGAG.

The table lists this clone with many counts. The DNA ends 3 residues before the CDR3 does, and the rest of the CDR3 is filled in from the germline J gene. The rearrangement uses TRBV7-9 and TRBJ1-5; 7 positions match TRBD1. After removal of 3 bases from V and 9 bases from J, the junction contained 5 bases not matched to a gene. This CDR3 is 13 amino acids long. The germline V gene has CDR1 SEHNR and CDR2 FQNEAQ (reference sequence). The CDR3 spells CASSFTGEGPQHF. The part of the CDR3 DNA that was read is TGTGCCAGCAGCTTTACAGGGGAAGGGCCC.

This clone was seen only a few times. A much larger clone differs from this one at a single base, so this may be a read error. The CDR3 sequence: CASSFGQGDYGYTF. CDR3 bases read: TGTGCCAGCAGCTTCGGACAGGGGGACTATGGC. The genes are TRBV7-9 and TRBJ1-2, with 10 bases matching TRBD1. The CDR3 end falls 3 residues outside the read, so it is completed with the germline J gene. Germline CDR1 SEHNR, CDR2 FQNEAQ (reference sequence). CDR3 length equals 14 residues. The junction had 1 base not matched to a gene; V was cut back by 3 bases and J by 3 bases.

This clone was seen ten or more times. The CDR3 end falls 3 residues outside the read, so it is completed with the germline J gene. The chain is built from TRBV19 and TRBJ2-1, with 12 bases lining up with TRBD2. V trimming: 9 bases; J trimming: 7 bases; junction bases outside the gene matches: 4. The germline V gene has CDR1 LNHDA and CDR2 SQIVND (reference sequence). CDR3 length equals 13 residues. The CDR3 DNA, read in part, is TGTGCCAGCAACCTAGCGGGAGGGAATGAG. Protein sequence: CASNLAGGNE. In full, the CDR3 reads CASNLAGGNEQFF.

As for this clone: Only one base separates this from a far larger clonotype, so it likely reflects a read error. The read comes to an end 3 residues before the CDR3 does, leaving the germline J gene to fill in the end. Different DNA sequences within this sample yield the same CDR3. The chain combines TRBV20-1 with TRBJ1-2; D gene uncertain. The CDR3 has 14 residues. Germline CDR1 DFQATT, CDR2 SNEGSKA (reference sequence). The CDR3 sequence is CSARGSSNLYGYTF. The CDR3 DNA, read in part, is TGCAGCGCTAGAGGTTCCAGTAACCTCTATGGC.